The sequence of this T cell receptor beta chain was determined in a study of identical twins. Worth noting for this clonotype: Its antigen is as yet unknown.

Template switching supplied a universal primer site; unique molecular identifiers were carried on the cDNA. TCRdb reprocessed the 5' RACE reads via MiXCR and lists one record per CDR3 protein. The sample lists a few hundred thousand distinct CDR3 sequences, roughly 15% occurring once. Germline V gene lookup returns CDR1 DFQATT and CDR2 SNEGSKA (reference sequence). The CDR3 loop spans 14 amino acids. Trimming cost V 3 bases and J 4 bases; bases outside gene matches: 4. Notes on the study in general: Models underestimated TCR alpha sharing (out-of-frame) in monozygotic twins. Clonotypes of the beta chain that were abundant in cord blood carried fewer insertions (memory repertoires showed none).

The same sample was also studied in work on yellow fever vaccine responses in identical twins.

Input material: CD4+ T cells sorted from blood. This chain connects TRBV20-1 to TRBJ1-3; 9 nucleotides line up with TRBD1. The sequence came from a woman in her late teens or twenties in good health. CDR3 sequence (DNA): TGCAGTGCTAGCTTGACAGGGGGGGGAAACACCATATATTTT. Its protein is CSASLTGGGNTIYF.